A selection of T cell receptor beta chains follows, all from one sample in a study of cytomegalovirus exposure and HLA in healthy donors. Here immunoSEQ multiplex PCR was the method, and the copy in TCRdb shows in-frame clones only, minus some. The sample yields 100,000 to 150,000 clones, around nine tenths seen once. Sequencing input: PBMCs. These receptors all come from a woman aged 18-29 years in good health and CMV-seronegative. Each CDR3 is given with its conserved first and last residue. The D gene is left open where the match is weak. Clone size appears in some rows only: once, few, many, or a class for an expanded clone.

clone_size,v_call,d_call,j_call,cdr3_aa,cdr3_nt
-,TRBV4-2,TRBD2,TRBJ2-3,CASSLSGSVADTQYF,TGTGCCAGCAGCCTTAGCGGGAGTGTCGCAGATACGCAGTATTTT
-,TRBV5-1,TRBD1,TRBJ2-7,CASSPGTVSFYEQYF,TGCGCCAGCAGCCCGGGGACAGTTTCGTTCTACGAGCAGTACTTC
-,TRBV9,-,TRBJ1-1,CASSVSSRGTEAFF,TGTGCCAGCAGCGTATCAAGCAGGGGCACTGAAGCTTTCTTT
-,TRBV2,-,TRBJ2-3,CASSQQGFADTQYF,TGTGCCAGCAGTCAACAGGGTTTCGCAGATACGCAGTATTTT
once,TRBV7-2,-,TRBJ2-2,CASSLRGSFSGELFF,TGTGCCAGCAGCTTAAGGGGCAGCTTCTCCGGGGAGCTGTTTTTT
-,TRBV6-1,-,TRBJ2-1,CASSEGDILWGYNEQFF,TGTGCCAGCAGTGAAGGGGACATTCTATGGGGCTACAATGAGCAGTTCTTC
-,TRBV9,-,TRBJ2-3,CASSVARATSRDTQYF,TGTGCCAGCAGCGTAGCGCGGGCAACCTCCCGGGATACGCAGTATTTT
-,TRBV4-2,-,TRBJ2-3,CASSPKTGTDTQYF,TGTGCCAGCAGCCCGAAGACTGGCACAGATACGCAGTATTTT
-,TRBV11-2,TRBD2,TRBJ2-7,CASSLGTSGGEVYEQYF,TGTGCCAGCAGCCTCGGGACTAGCGGGGGGGAAGTATACGAGCAGTACTTC
-,TRBV5-4,TRBD1,TRBJ2-7,CASSSMTGLDEQYF,TGTGCCAGCAGCTCGATGACAGGGCTTGACGAGCAGTACTTC
-,TRBV2,TRBD1,TRBJ2-5,CASSEAGTGELLPGETQYF,TGTGCCAGCAGTGAAGCCGGGACAGGGGAGTTGCTGCCGGGGGAGACCCAGTACTTC
few,TRBV7-2,-,TRBJ1-5,CASSPNRDSNQPQHF,TGTGCCAGCAGCCCGAACCGGGACTCCAATCAGCCCCAGCATTTT
-,TRBV27,-,TRBJ1-5,CVSRPGVKGNQPQHF,TGTGTCAGCAGACCAGGGGTGAAGGGCAATCAGCCCCAGCATTTT